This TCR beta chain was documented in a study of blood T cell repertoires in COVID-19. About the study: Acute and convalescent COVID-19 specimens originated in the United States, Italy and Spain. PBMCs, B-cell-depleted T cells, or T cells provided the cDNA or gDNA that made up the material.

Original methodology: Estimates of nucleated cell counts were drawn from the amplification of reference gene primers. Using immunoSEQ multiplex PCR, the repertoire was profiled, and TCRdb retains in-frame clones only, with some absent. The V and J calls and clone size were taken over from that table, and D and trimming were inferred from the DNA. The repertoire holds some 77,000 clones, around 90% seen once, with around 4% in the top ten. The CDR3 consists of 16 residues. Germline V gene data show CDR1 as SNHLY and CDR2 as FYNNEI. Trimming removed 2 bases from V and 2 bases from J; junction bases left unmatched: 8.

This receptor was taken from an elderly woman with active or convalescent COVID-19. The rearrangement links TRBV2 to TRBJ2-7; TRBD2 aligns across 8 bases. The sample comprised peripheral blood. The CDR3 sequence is CASSELGGRFPYEQYF. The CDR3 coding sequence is TGTGCCAGCAGTGAACTGGGCGGGAGGTTCCCCTACGAGCAGTACTTC.